This TCR beta chain was recovered during a study of blood T cell repertoires in COVID-19. Study-wide background: Donors in the United States, Italy and Spain gave samples during acute or convalescent COVID-19.

The repertoire was sequenced with immunoSEQ multiplex PCR; TCRdb's copy has only in-frame clones and lacks some. The table includes some 130,000 clones, around four fifths detected once. In its sample, this clone was seen once. The germline CDR1 and CDR2 sequences are SGHRS and YFSETQ. The CDR3 is 17 residues long. V shed 0 bases and J shed 2 bases, with 16 bases lying between them. Source material: PBMCs or T cells enriched from blood (not recorded which). The TCR sequence derives from a man aged 25-45 years who had recovered from COVID-19. The V and J genes are TRBV5-1 and TRBJ2-3; possible D gene TRBD2, 6 bases. The CDR3 loop is CASSLAGGPSFTDTQYF. CDR3 DNA sequence: TGCGCCAGCAGCTTGGCCGGAGGGCCCTCCTTCACAGATACGCAGTATTTT. The whole variable domain, remainder taken from reference TRBV5-1 and TRBJ2-3, is KAGVTQTPRYLIKTRGQQVTLSCSPISGHRSVSWYQQTPGQGLQFLFEYFSETQRNKGNFPGRFSGRQFSNSRSEMNVSTLELGDSALYLCASSLAGGPSFTDTQYFGPGTRLTVL.